A single T cell receptor (beta chain) is shown here with its context. The target antigen is unknown. Method: immunoSEQ multiplex PCR; TCRdb's copy keeps in-frame clones and lacks some. The repertoire consists of approximately 30,000 clones, with about 80% occurring once and the leading ten covering roughly 22%. This CDR3 contains 17 residues. From germline, CDR1 is MGHRA and CDR2 YSYEKL. V shed 0 bases, J shed 3 bases, and the junction held 10 bases outside the gene matches. The sample is drawn from a study of OX40 agonist ivuxolimab in advanced cancers. Study-level background: Patients received the agonistic anti-OX40 (CD134) antibody ivuxolimab. The patients received ivuxolimab by intravenous route every 2 weeks at 0.01 to 10 mg/kg. Prior checkpoint blockade (anti-PD-1, anti-PD-L1 or anti-CTLA-4) was permitted; approximately 41% had it. Whole-study results and caveats: Certain nonresponding patients likewise had low normalized T-cell clonal expansion.

This clonotype originated in an adult with an advanced solid tumor such as melanoma, head and neck, liver or kidney cancer. V usage is TRBV4-1 and J usage is TRBJ2-5, with 7 bases identical to TRBD2. The specimen comprised CD4+ or CD8+ T cells sorted from blood, sampled in a trial of the OX40 agonist ivuxolimab. The CDR3 bases are TGCGCCAGCAGCCAAGATCCTATTTGGCGGGGGAAAGAGACCCAGTACTTC. Its protein is CASSQDPIWRGKETQYF.